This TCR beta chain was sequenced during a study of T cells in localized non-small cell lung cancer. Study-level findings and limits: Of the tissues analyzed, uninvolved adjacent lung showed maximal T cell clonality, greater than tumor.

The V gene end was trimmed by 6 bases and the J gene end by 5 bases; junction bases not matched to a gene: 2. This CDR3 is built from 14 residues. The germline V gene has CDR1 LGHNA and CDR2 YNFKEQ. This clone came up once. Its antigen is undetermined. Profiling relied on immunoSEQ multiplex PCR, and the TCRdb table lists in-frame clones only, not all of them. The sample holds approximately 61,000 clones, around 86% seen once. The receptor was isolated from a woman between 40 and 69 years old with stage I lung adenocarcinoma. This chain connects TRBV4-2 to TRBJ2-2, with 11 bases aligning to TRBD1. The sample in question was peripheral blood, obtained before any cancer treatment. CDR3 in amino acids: CASRGQGETGELFF. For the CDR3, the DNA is TGTGCCAGCAGGGGACAGGGGGAAACCGGGGAGCTGTTTTTT.